This TCR beta chain was captured by sequencing in a study of T cell repertoires in cytomegalovirus infection. For the study at large: Public TCR beta signatures marked donors with CMV infection and the matching HLA.

A remark on this clonotype: Its antigen remains unknown.

V shed 6 bases, J shed 5 bases, and the junction held 6 bases outside the gene matches. CDR1 is SNHLY, CDR2 FYNNEI, per germline. This CDR3 is 14 amino acids long. A single record per CDR3 protein comes from TCRdb applying MiXCR to the reads. This table holds 900,000 to 950,000 distinct CDR3 sequences, roughly 31% found once. V gene TRBV2 combines with J gene TRBJ2-5, with 10 nucleotides matching TRBD2. Sequenced material: cultured CD8+ T cells from PBMCs, taken from culture after CMV antigen stimulation. The receptor was derived from a human donor in good health (CMV status not recorded). Some clones in this sample may be carry-over from other donors' samples. The CDR3 nucleotides are TGTGCCAGCAGGGAGCGGGGGGGCGGCGAGACCCAGTACTTC. This encodes CASRERGGGETQYF. The full variable domain, in which reference TRBV2 and TRBJ2-5 provide the parts outside the CDR3, is EPEVTQTPSHQVTQMGQEVILRCVPISNHLYFYWYRQILGQKVEFLVSFYNNEISEKSEIFDDQFSVERPDGSNFTLKIRSTKLEDSAMYFCASRERGGGETQYFGPGTRLLVL.